The next 10 T cell receptor beta chains were all read from a single sample in a study of response to subunit inactivated influenza vaccine. TCRdb passed the RT-PCR reads through MiXCR, listing each CDR3 protein once. The table lists approximately 700,000 distinct CDR3 sequences, 15% to 18% of them singletons. The specimen comprised PBMCs from blood, sampled less than 13 days after vaccination. The receptors originated from a man in his fifties or sixties who received an inactivated influenza vaccine.

This clonotype has at least ten counts. This chain connects TRBV4-2 to TRBJ2-7; 8 bases are a match to TRBD2. Looked up from germline, CDR1 is LGHNA and CDR2 is YNFKEQ. V gave up 4 bases and J gave up 4 bases; unmatched junction bases: 6. CDR3 size: 14 residues. The CDR3 region has the DNA TGTGCCAGCAGCCGCGAGCGGGGGTTATACGAGCAGTACTTC. As protein: CASSRERGLYEQYF.

This rearrangement joins TRBV18 to TRBJ1-5; TRBD1 matches at 7 bases. CDR3 size: 17 residues. V trimming: 4 bases; J trimming: 4 bases; junction bases outside the gene matches: 13. Per germline, CDR1 KGHSH and CDR2 LQKENI. In nucleotides, the CDR3 is TGTGCCAGCTCACTTTCAACCGGGACAGAATTAAATCAGCCCCAGCATTTT. It specifies CASSLSTGTELNQPQHF.

This clonotype was recorded a few times. This rearrangement joins TRBV20-1 to TRBJ2-1, with 10 positions matching TRBD2. The CDR3 covers 16 residues. V trimming: 0 bases; J trimming: 7 bases; junction bases outside the gene matches: 9. Germline loops: CDR1 DFQATT, CDR2 SNEGSKA (reference sequence). CDR3 nucleotides: TGCAGTGCTAGAGATCCAACAGCGGGAGGGTCAAATGAGCAGTTCTTC. Translating it yields CSARDPTAGGSNEQFF.

V usage is TRBV6-1 and J usage is TRBJ2-1, with D unresolved. The V gene lost 5 bases and the J gene lost 10 bases, with 21 bases spanning the gap. This CDR3 contains 15 residues. The germline V gene has CDR1 MNHNS and CDR2 SASEGT. CDR3 in DNA: TGTGCCAGCAGTCTCCCAGACCCTAGGTTCCGAGAGCAGTTCTTC. Amino acid sequence: CASSLPDPRFREQFF.

With respect to this clonotype: Since no conserved phenylalanine or tryptophan closes the CDR3, a read error is the likely cause. V is TRBV7-8 and J is TRBJ2-2; D remains ambiguous. In germline, CDR1 is SGHVS, CDR2 FQNEAQ. Deletions cut 5 bases from V and 6 bases from J, with 10 bases between. The CDR3 consists of 13 residues. CDR3 DNA sequence: TGTGCCAGCAGCCCCGTGTTGGCCGGGGAGCTGTTTGTT. Residues: CASSPVLAGELFV.

The rearrangement joins TRBV20-1 to TRBJ1-1; TRBD1 matches 7 bases. The CDR3 runs 17 residues. Germline-derived CDR1 and CDR2 are DFQATT and SNEGSKA (reference sequence). V gave up 0 bases and J gave up 5 bases; unmatched junction bases: 15. CDR3 sequence reads: CSARDLRGRGGSTEAFF. The DNA of the CDR3 is TGCAGTGCTAGAGATCTGAGGGGGCGAGGAGGGAGTACTGAAGCTTTCTTT.

This clonotype has just a few counts. This rearrangement joins TRBV28 to TRBJ2-7, with 10 bases lining up with TRBD2. Per germline, CDR1 MDHEN and CDR2 SYDVKM. CDR3 length: 17 residues. V lost 3 bases to trimming and J lost 1 base; unmatched junction nucleotides: 9. This CDR3 is CASSFHIEREGSYEQYF. The CDR3 coding sequence is TGTGCCAGCAGTTTTCATATTGAGCGGGAGGGTTCCTACGAGCAGTACTTC.

Here the CDR3 DNA reads TGTGCCAGCAGCCCATGGGTTTTCAACACCGGGGAGCTGTTTTTT. Translating gives CASSPWVFNTGELFF. The V call is TRBV5-6, the J call TRBJ2-2, with D uncertain. Trimming took 4 bases from V and 2 from J, leaving 12 bases between them. CDR3 length equals 15 residues. CDR1 and CDR2 from the germline V gene are SGHDT and YYEEEE.

The V call is TRBV19, the J call TRBJ2-3; TRBD2 matches 9 bases. The CDR3 sequence is 16 residues long. Germline V gene lookup returns CDR1 LNHDA and CDR2 SQIVND (reference sequence). The V and J ends lost 3 bases and 1 base, in that order; junction bases with no gene match: 5. The CDR3 spells CASSMGASGGTDTQYF. CDR3 DNA: TGTGCCAGTAGTATGGGGGCTAGCGGGGGCACAGATACGCAGTATTTT. The full variable domain, completed using reference TRBV19 and TRBJ2-3, is DGGITQSPKYLFRKEGQNVTLSCEQNLNHDAMYWYRQDPGQGLRLIYYSQIVNDFQKGDIAEGYSVSREKKESFPLTVTSAQKNPTAFYLCASSMGASGGTDTQYFGPGTRLTVL.

Only a few counts were recorded for this clonotype. The gene calls are TRBV2 and TRBJ1-6; D gene uncertain. V was cut by 2 bases and J by 9 bases, with 11 bases left in between. The CDR3 length is 14 residues. Germline lookup yields CDR1 SNHLY and CDR2 FYNNEI. The CDR3 sequence is CASSENPSPSPLHF. The CDR3 bases are TGTGCCAGCAGTGAAAACCCTTCTCCTTCACCCCTCCACTTT.